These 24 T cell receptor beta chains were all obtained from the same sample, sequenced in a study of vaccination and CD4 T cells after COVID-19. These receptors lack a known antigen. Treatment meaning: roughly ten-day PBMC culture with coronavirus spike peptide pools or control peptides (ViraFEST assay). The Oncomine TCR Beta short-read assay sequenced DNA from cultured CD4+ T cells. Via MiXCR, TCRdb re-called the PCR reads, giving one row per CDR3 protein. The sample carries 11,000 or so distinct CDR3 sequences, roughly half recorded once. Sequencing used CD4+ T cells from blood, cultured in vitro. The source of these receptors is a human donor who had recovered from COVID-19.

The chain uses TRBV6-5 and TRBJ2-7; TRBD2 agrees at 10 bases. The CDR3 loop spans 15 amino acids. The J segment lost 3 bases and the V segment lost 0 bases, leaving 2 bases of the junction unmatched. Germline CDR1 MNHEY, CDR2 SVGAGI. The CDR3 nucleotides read TGTGCCAGCAGTTACTCCTCTAGCGGGAGCTACGAGCAGTACTTC. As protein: CASSYSSSGSYEQYF.

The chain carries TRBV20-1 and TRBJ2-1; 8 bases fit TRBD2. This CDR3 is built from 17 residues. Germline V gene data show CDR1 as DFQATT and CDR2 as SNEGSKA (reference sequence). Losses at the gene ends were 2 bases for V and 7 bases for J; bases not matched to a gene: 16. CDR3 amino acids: CSARPRTSGTLDNEQFF. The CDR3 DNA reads TGCAGTGCTAGACCAAGAACTAGCGGTACTCTTGATAATGAGCAGTTCTTC.

The CDR3 coding sequence is TGTGCCACCGCTACAGGGTCCTATAATTCACCCCTCCACTTT. This codes for CATATGSYNSPLHF. The J gene is TRBJ1-6, the V gene TRBV11-2, with D tentatively TRBD1 (6 bases). CDR1 and CDR2 from the germline V gene are SGHAT and FQNNGV. The CDR3 length is 14 residues. Trimming removed 10 bases from V and 1 base from J, with 11 bases in between.

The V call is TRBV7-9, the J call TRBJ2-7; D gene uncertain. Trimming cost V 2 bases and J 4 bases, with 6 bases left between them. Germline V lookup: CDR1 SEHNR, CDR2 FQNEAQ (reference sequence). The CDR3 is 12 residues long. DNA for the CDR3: TGTGCCAGCAGCTTACGACCGTACGAGCAGTACTTC. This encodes CASSLRPYEQYF.

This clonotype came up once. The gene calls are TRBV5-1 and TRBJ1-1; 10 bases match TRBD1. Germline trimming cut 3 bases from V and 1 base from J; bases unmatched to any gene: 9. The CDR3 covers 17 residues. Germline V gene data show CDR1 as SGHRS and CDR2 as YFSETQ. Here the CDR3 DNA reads TGCGCCAGCAGCTCGGAGACAGGGGGCTGGGGGAACACTGAAGCTTTCTTT. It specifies CASSSETGGWGNTEAFF.

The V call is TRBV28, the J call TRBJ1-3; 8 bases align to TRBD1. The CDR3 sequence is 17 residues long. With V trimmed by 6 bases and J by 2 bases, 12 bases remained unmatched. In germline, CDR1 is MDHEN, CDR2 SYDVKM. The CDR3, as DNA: TGTGCCAGCAGCTGGACAGGGCTAAGATCGACTGGAAACACCATATATTTT. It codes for CASSWTGLRSTGNTIYF.

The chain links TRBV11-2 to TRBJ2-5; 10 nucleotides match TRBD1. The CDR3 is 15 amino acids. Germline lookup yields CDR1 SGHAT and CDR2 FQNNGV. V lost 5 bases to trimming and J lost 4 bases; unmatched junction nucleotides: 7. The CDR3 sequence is CASSNDRGRAETQYF. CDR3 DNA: TGTGCCAGCAGCAACGACAGGGGGCGCGCAGAGACCCAGTACTTC.

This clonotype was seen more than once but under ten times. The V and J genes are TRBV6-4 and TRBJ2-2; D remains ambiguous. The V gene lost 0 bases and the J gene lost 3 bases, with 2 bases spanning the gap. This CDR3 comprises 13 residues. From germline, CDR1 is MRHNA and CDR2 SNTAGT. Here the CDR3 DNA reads TGTGCCAGCAGTGACTCCGACACCGGGGAGCTGTTTTTT. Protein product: CASSDSDTGELFF.

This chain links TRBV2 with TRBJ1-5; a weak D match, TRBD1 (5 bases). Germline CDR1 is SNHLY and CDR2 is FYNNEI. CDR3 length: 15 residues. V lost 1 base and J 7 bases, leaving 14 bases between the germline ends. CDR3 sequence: CASSEVRGTDQPQHF. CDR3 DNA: TGTGCCAGCAGTGAAGTTCGAGGGACGGACCAGCCCCAGCATTTT.

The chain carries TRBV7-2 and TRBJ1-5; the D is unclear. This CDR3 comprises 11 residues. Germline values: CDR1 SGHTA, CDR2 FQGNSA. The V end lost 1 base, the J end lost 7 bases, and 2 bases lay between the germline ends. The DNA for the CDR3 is TGTGCCAGCAGCTTAGGGCAGCCCCAGCATTTT. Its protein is CASSLGQPQHF.

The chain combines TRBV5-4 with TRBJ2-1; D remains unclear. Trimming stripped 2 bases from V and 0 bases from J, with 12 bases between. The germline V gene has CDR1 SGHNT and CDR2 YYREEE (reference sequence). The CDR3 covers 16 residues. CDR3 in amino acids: CASSFTAQSSYNEQFF. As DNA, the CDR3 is TGTGCCAGCAGCTTTACAGCGCAGAGCTCCTACAATGAGCAGTTCTTC.

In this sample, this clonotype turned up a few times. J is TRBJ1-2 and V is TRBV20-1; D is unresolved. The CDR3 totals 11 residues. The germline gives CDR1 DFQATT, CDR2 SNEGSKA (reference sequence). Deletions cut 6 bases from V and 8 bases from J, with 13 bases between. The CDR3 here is CSANVIQGYTF. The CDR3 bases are TGCAGTGCCAACGTGATTCAGGGCTACACCTTC.

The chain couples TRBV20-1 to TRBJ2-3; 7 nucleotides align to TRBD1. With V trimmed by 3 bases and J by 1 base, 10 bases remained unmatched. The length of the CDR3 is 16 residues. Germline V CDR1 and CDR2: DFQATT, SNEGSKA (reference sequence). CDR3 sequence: CSASDFGDRGTDTQYF. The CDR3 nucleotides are TGCAGTGCTAGCGACTTTGGAGACAGGGGCACAGATACGCAGTATTTT.

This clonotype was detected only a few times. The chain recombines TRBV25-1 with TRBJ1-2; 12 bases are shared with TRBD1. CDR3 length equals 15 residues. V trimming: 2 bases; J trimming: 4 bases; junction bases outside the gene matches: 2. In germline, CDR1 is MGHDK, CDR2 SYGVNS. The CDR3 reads CASSEGTGGIYGYTF. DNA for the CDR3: TGTGCCAGCAGTGAAGGGACAGGGGGCATCTATGGCTACACCTTC.

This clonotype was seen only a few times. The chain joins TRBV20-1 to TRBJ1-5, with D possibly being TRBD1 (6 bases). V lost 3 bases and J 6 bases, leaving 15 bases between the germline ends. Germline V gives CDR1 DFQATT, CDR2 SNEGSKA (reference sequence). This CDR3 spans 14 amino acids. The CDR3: CSASEGGRGQPQHF. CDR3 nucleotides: TGCAGTGCTAGTGAGGGGGGACGGGGTCAGCCCCAGCATTTT.

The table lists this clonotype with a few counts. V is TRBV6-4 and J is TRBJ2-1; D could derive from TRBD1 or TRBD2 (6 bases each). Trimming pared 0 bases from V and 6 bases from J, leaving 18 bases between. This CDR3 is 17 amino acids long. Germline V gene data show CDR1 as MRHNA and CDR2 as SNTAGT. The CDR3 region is CASSDSGGKFGGNEQFF. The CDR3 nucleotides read TGTGCCAGCAGTGACTCAGGGGGGAAATTCGGGGGCAATGAGCAGTTCTTC.

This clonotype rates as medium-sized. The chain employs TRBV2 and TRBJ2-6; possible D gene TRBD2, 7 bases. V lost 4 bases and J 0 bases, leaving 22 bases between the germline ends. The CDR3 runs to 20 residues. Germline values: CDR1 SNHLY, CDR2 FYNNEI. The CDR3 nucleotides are TGTGCCAGCAGTGTTGACGCGAGTGGGAGGGGGGACTCTGGGGCCAACGTCCTGACTTTC. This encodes CASSVDASGRGDSGANVLTF.

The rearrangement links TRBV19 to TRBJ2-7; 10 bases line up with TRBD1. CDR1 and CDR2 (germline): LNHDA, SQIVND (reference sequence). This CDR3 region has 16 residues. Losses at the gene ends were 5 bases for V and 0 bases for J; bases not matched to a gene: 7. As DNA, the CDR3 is TGTGCCAGTAGTGCCTGGGACAGGGGTAACTCCTACGAGCAGTACTTC. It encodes CASSAWDRGNSYEQYF.

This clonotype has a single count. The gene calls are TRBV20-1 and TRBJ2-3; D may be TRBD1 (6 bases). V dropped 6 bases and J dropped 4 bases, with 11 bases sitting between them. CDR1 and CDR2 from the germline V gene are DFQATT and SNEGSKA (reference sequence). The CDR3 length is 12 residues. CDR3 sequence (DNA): TGCAGTGCCGAAAGGACAGCAGATACGCAGTATTTT. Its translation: CSAERTADTQYF.

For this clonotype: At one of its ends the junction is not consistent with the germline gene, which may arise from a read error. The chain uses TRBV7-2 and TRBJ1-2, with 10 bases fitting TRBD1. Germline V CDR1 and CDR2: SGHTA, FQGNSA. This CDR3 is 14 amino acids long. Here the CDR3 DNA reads TGTGCCAGCAGCTTAGGTCCGGGACAGGGGCTACTTTTCTTC. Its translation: CASSLGPGQGLLFF.

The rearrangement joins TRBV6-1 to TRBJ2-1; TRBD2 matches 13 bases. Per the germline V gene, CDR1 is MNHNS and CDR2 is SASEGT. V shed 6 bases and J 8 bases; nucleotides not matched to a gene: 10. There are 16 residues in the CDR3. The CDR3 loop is CASRYTRTSGSHEQFF. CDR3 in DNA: TGTGCCAGCAGATATACACGGACTAGCGGGAGCCATGAGCAGTTCTTC.

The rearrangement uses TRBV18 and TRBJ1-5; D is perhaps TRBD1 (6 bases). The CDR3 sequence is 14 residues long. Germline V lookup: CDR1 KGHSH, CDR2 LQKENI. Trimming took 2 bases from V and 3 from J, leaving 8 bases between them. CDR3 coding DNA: TGTGCCAGCTCACCAACAGGGCCCAATCAGCCCCAGCATTTT. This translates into CASSPTGPNQPQHF. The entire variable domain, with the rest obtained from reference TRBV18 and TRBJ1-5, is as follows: NAGVMQNPRHLVRRRGQEARLRCSPMKGHSHVYWYRQLPEEGLKFMVYLQKENIIDESGMPKERFSAEFPKEGPSILRIQQVVRGDSAAYFCASSPTGPNQPQHFGDGTRLSIL.

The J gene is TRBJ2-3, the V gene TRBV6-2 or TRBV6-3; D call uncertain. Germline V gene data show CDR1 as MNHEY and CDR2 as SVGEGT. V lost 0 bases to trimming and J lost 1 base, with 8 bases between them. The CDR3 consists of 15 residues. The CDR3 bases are TGTGCCAGCAGTTACTCGTTTTCCCGCACAGATACGCAGTATTTT. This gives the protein CASSYSFSRTDTQYF.

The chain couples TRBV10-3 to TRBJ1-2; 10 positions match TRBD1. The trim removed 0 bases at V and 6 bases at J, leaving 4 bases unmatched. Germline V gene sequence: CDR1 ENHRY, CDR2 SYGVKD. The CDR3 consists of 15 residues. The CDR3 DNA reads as TGTGCCATCAGTGAGTCGACCGGGACAGGGGATGGCTACACCTTC. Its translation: CAISESTGTGDGYTF.